This T cell receptor (beta chain) originates from a study of blood T cells in healthy people across ages. Donors were healthy Caucasian individuals from Russia aged about 6 to 90. Extracted total RNA amounted to at least 5.5 micrograms for each sample. A note on this clonotype: What it binds is unknown.

The authors ran a second PCR of roughly 6 to 12 cycles using a sample-barcoded 5' primer and a J-beta primer mix. TCRdb re-analysed the 5' RACE reads in MiXCR, keeping a single row per CDR3 protein. The top ten hold more than 20% of the sample, which has 1.5 million to 2 million distinct CDR3 sequences, about 39% seen once. V lost 5 bases to trimming and J lost 4 bases, with 9 bases between them. The CDR3 covers 13 residues. CDR1 is SEHNR, CDR2 FQNEAQ, per germline (reference sequence). Study conclusions and caveats: Long-lived donors carried more naive CD4+ cells and greater diversity than aged donors. Measured against age, TCR beta diversity per million T cells decreased in a roughly linear manner.

The material sequenced was blood. This clonotype was sampled from a human donor in good health. The chain links TRBV7-9 to TRBJ1-5; D gene ambiguous. The CDR3 loop is CASSRTRNQPQHF. The CDR3 nucleotides read TGTGCCAGCAGCAGAACTAGAAATCAGCCCCAGCATTTT.